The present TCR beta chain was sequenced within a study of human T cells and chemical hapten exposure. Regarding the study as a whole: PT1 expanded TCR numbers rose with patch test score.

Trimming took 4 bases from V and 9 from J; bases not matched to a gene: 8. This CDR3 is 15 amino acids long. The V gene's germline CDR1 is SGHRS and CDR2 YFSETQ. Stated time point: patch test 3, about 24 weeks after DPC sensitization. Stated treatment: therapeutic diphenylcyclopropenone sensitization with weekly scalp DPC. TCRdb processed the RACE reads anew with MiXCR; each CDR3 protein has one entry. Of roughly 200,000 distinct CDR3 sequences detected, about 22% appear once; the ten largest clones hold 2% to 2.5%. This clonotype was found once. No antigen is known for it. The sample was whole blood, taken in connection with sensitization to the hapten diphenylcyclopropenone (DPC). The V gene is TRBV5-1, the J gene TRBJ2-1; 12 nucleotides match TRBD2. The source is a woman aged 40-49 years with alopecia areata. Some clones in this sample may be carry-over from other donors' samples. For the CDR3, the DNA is TGCGCCAGCAGCCTGTTACTAGCGGGAGGTGGTGAGCAGTTCTTC. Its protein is CASSLLLAGGGEQFF.